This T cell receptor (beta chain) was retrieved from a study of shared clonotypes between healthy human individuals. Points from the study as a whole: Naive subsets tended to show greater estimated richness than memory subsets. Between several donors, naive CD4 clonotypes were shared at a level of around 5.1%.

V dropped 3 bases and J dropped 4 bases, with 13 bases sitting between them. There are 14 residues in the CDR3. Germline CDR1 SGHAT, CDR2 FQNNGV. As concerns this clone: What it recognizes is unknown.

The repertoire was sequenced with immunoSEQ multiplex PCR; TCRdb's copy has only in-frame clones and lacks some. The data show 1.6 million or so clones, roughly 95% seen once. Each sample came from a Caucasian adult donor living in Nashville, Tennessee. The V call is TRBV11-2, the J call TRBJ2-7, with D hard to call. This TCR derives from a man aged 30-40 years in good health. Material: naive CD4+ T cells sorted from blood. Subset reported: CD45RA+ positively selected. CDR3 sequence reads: CASSFGYSQYEQYF. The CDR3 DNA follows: TGTGCCAGCAGCTTTGGTTACAGCCAATACGAGCAGTACTTC.